One sample yielded the 17 T cell receptor beta chains listed below, sequenced in a study of blood T cells in healthy people across ages. Primed by a sample-barcoded 5' primer and a J-beta primer mix, a second PCR proceeded for about 7 to 12 cycles. TCRdb used MiXCR to reprocess the 5' RACE reads, holding one entry per CDR3 protein. Altogether over 550,000 distinct CDR3 sequences are present, roughly 31% being singletons, with the ten largest covering roughly 14%. The sequenced material came from blood. These receptors all come from a woman older than 75 in good health.

The rearrangement uses TRBV2 and TRBJ2-3, with 14 bases aligning to TRBD2. This CDR3 has 16 residues. V shed 7 bases and J 5 bases; nucleotides not matched to a gene: 8. Germline V gives CDR1 SNHLY, CDR2 FYNNEI. As DNA, the CDR3 is TGTGCCAGCACCCATCCCGGGACTAGCGGGGGAGATACGCAGTATTTT. This translates into CASTHPGTSGGDTQYF.

The chain joins TRBV7-6 to TRBJ2-7, with TRBD1 matching 10 bases. Trimming took 1 base from V and 5 from J; bases not matched to a gene: 8. The CDR3 is made up of 16 amino acids. Germline lookup yields CDR1 SGHVS and CDR2 FNYEAQ. The CDR3 region is CASSLGPGTGDHEQYF. The CDR3 nucleotides read TGTGCCAGCAGCTTAGGTCCTGGGACAGGGGACCACGAGCAGTACTTC.

With regard to this clonotype: One end of the junction varies from germline; a read error may be responsible. The chain employs TRBV3-1 and TRBJ1-2; perhaps TRBD1 as D (5 bases). Germline-derived CDR1 and CDR2 are LGHDT and YNNKEL (reference sequence). The CDR3 loop spans 13 amino acids. CDR3 protein: CVSSQGTGTGYTF. The DNA for the CDR3 is TGTGTCAGCAGCCAAGGAACGGGGACTGGCTACACCTTC. Full variable domain (remainder filled in from reference TRBV3-1 and TRBJ1-2): DTAVSQTPKYLVTQMGNDKSIKCEQNLGHDTMYWYKQDSKKFLKIMFSYNNKELIINETVPNRFSPKSPDKAHLNLHINSLELGDSAVYFCVSSQGTGTGYTFGSGTRLTVV.

A note on this clonotype: This clone may be a read error of a much larger clone one base away. This rearrangement joins TRBV3-1 to TRBJ2-5; D is perhaps TRBD1 (6 bases). Trimming removed 1 base at V and 11 bases at J, with 17 bases between. Germline assignment: CDR1 LGHDT and CDR2 YNNKEL (reference sequence). The CDR3 runs 14 residues. In DNA form, the CDR3 reads TGTGCCAGCAGCCAAGGGACAGATTTGAGTGAGCAGTACTTC. Protein: CASSQGTDLSEQYF.

This clonotype was observed at least ten times. V and J are TRBV3-1 and TRBJ2-5; D is uncertain. The CDR3 length is 15 residues. With 1 base removed from V and 5 bases from J, the gap between germline ends came to 14 bases. In germline, CDR1 is LGHDT, CDR2 YNNKEL (reference sequence). The CDR3 DNA reads as TGTGCCAGCAGCCAAGGTCCCGAGCTCGGGGAGACCCAGTACTTC. Translated, it gives CASSQGPELGETQYF.

As regards this clonotype: Just one base apart from a much larger clone, this may be a read error. The gene calls are TRBV7-9 and TRBJ1-1; 11 nucleotides line up with TRBD1. Germline V gene sequence: CDR1 SEHNR, CDR2 FQNEAQ (reference sequence). This CDR3 is built from 18 residues. CDR3 DNA sequence: TGTGCCGGCAGATCTATCGGACAGGGGGCGCGGATGAACACTGAAGCTTTCTTT. Translation: CAGRSIGQGARMNTEAFF.

This clonotype occurred a few times. Given a much more abundant clone one base away, this may be a read error. V gene TRBV12-3 or TRBV12-4 combines with J gene TRBJ2-7; possibly TRBD1 or TRBD2 for D (5 bases each). With 6 bases removed from V and 3 bases from J, the gap between germline ends came to 18 bases. The length of the CDR3 is 15 residues. CDR3 coding DNA: TGTGCCAGCAGACTATCCGGGACGATTGGCTACGAGCAGTACTTC. This sequence encodes CASRLSGTIGYEQYF.

This clonotype was seen many times. The chain carries TRBV6-5 and TRBJ2-7; 13 nucleotides agree with TRBD2. Germline lookup yields CDR1 MNHEY and CDR2 SVGAGI. The CDR3 runs to 15 residues. V lost 4 bases, J lost 6 bases, and 6 bases stayed unmatched. CDR3 amino acids: CASSLLAGGPSEQYF. The CDR3 nucleotides read TGTGCCAGCAGTTTACTAGCGGGGGGGCCATCCGAGCAGTACTTC.

The table lists this clonotype with a few counts. V usage is TRBV15 and J usage is TRBJ2-7, with TRBD2 matching 7 bases. The CDR3 sequence is 16 residues long. The ends lost 0 bases at V and 5 bases at J; junction bases unmatched: 10. The germline V gene has CDR1 LNHNV and CDR2 YYDKDF (reference sequence). CDR3 protein: CATSREGGGARDEQYF. DNA for the CDR3: TGTGCCACCAGCAGAGAGGGCGGGGGAGCGAGGGACGAGCAGTACTTC.

The sample holds a few counts of this clonotype. One base away lies a much larger clone, so this may be a sequencing read error. V and J are TRBV9 and TRBJ1-2, with D unclear. The length of the CDR3 is 13 residues. The germline CDR1 and CDR2 sequences are SGDLS and YYNGEE. CDR3 coding DNA: TGTGCCGGCAGCGAAGGAGCGGTTGTTGGCTACACCTTC. The encoded protein is CAGSEGAVVGYTF.

In its sample, this clonotype was seen many times. The genes are TRBV29-1 and TRBJ2-3, with 9 bases identical to TRBD2. After removal of 4 bases from V and 7 bases from J, the junction contained 9 bases not matched to a gene. There are 14 residues in the CDR3. Germline V lookup: CDR1 SQVTM, CDR2 ANQGSEA. The CDR3 DNA sequence: TGCAGCGTTGTACGGGCGGGGGGGCCGTATACGCAGTATTTT. Its protein product is CSVVRAGGPYTQYF.

This clonotype was observed at least ten times. This chain uses TRBV3-1 with TRBJ2-7; D is unclear. The V end lost 3 bases, the J end lost 2 bases, and 14 bases lay between the germline ends. Germline V CDR1 and CDR2: LGHDT, YNNKEL (reference sequence). The CDR3 has 15 residues. The CDR3 is CASSQDPGPPYEQYF. The CDR3 nucleotides read TGTGCCAGCAGCCAGGACCCAGGCCCCCCCTACGAGCAGTACTTC.

The sample holds many counts of this clonotype. The chain joins TRBV20-1 to TRBJ2-5; D may be TRBD1 or TRBD2 (5 bases each). Trimming stripped 3 bases from V and 4 bases from J, with 18 bases between. The CDR3 length is 15 residues. CDR1 and CDR2 from the germline V gene are DFQATT and SNEGSKA (reference sequence). DNA of the CDR3: TGCAGTGCTAGCGGGGCCGCGGCGGGTATAGAGACCCAGTACTTC. It yields the protein CSASGAAAGIETQYF.

This clonotype was observed at least ten times. The genes are TRBV6-5 and TRBJ2-7; perhaps TRBD2 as D (7 bases). Trimming removed 2 bases at V and 6 bases at J, with 11 bases between. The CDR3 covers 13 residues. Germline-derived CDR1 and CDR2 are MNHEY and SVGAGI. The CDR3 is CASSYEGGREQYF. CDR3 nucleotide sequence: TGTGCCAGCAGTTACGAGGGGGGGCGCGAGCAGTACTTC.

The chain couples TRBV7-2 to TRBJ2-5; 9 nucleotides line up with TRBD2. Per germline, CDR1 SGHTA and CDR2 FQGNSA. CDR3 length equals 16 residues. With V trimmed by 4 bases and J by 11 bases, 17 bases remained unmatched. CDR3: CASSCELAGFYNEQYF. In DNA, the CDR3 is TGTGCCAGCAGCTGCGAACTAGCGGGCTTCTACAATGAGCAGTACTTC. Supplemented by reference TRBV7-2 and TRBJ2-5, the full variable domain reads GAGVSQSPSNKVTEKGKDVELRCDPISGHTALYWYRQSLGQGLEFLIYFQGNSAPDKSGLPSDRFSAERTGGSVSTLTIQRTQQEDSAVYLCASSCELAGFYNEQYFGPGTRLLVL.

At least ten counts were recorded for this clonotype. The chain joins TRBV3-1 to TRBJ2-5; TRBD2 matches at 14 bases. V lost 4 bases to trimming and J lost 3 bases; unmatched junction nucleotides: 4. The germline CDR1 and CDR2 sequences are LGHDT and YNNKEL (reference sequence). The CDR3 has 16 amino acids. CDR3 nucleotides: TGTGCCAGCAGCCGTGGACTAGCGGGGGGAGAAGAGACCCAGTACTTC. Protein product: CASSRGLAGGEETQYF.

This clonotype came up many times. This CDR3 is CASSFSPGQGRETQYF. CDR3 nucleotides: TGTGCCAGCAGCTTTAGCCCGGGACAGGGGAGGGAGACCCAGTACTTC. J is TRBJ2-5 and V is TRBV11-2, with 10 bases identical to TRBD1. Losses at the gene ends were 3 bases for V and 5 bases for J; bases not matched to a gene: 9. Germline lookup yields CDR1 SGHAT and CDR2 FQNNGV. The CDR3 runs to 16 residues.